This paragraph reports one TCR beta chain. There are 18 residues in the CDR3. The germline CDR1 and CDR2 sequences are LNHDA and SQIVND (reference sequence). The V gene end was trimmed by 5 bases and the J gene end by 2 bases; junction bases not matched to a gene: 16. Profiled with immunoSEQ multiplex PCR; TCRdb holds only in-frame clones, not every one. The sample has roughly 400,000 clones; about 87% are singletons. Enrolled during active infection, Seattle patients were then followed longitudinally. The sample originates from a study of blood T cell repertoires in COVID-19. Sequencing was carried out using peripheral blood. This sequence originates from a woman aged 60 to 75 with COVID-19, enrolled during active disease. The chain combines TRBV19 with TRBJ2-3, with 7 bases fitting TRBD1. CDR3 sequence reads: CASSPPPGTDGHTDTQYF. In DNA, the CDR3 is TGTGCCAGTAGTCCCCCCCCCGGGACAGACGGACACACAGATACGCAGTATTTT.